Listed below are T cell receptor beta chains from one sample, sequenced in a study of blood T cell repertoires in COVID-19. Libraries were prepared by immunoSEQ multiplex PCR; TCRdb keeps only in-frame clonotypes and omits some of them. The table has about 50,000 clones, 85% seen once. Sequenced sample: peripheral blood. All receptors derive from a human donor in a cohort sampled during active COVID-19. Both conserved end residues are part of each CDR3. D genes are given only for firm matches. Expanded clones are given a class, and other clones once, few, many or no size at all.

J | size | D | V | DNA | CDR3
TRBJ1-4 | NA | NA | TRBV24-1 | TGTGCCACCAGTGGCGGGACCGCGTGGGATGAAAAACTGTTTTTT | CATSGGTAWDEKLFF
TRBJ1-2 | NA | TRBD1 | TRBV3-1/TRBV3-2 | TGTGCCAGCAGCCAGGGGACAGGAGGGGGCGGCTACACCTTC | CASSQGTGGGGYTF
TRBJ2-3 | NA | NA | TRBV20-1 | TGCAGTGCTGGATTAGCGGATACGCAGTATTTT | CSAGLADTQYF
TRBJ2-1 | NA | NA | TRBV11-3 | TGTGCCAGCAGCTTAGAGGCCCTCGGGAGAAGTCGGAATGAGCAGTTCTTC | CASSLEALGRSRNEQFF
TRBJ1-2 | NA | NA | TRBV6-5 | TGTGCCAGCAGCCACCGACAGGTCTCTAACTATGGCTACACCTTC | CASSHRQVSNYGYTF
TRBJ2-3 | NA | NA | TRBV9 | TGTGCCAGCAGCGTCATGGGGAGTTTCGCAGATACGCAGTATTTT | CASSVMGSFADTQYF
TRBJ2-1 | NA | NA | TRBV5-1 | TGCGCCAGCAGCCAGACCAGGACGGAGCGGAGCTCCTACAATGAGCAGTTCTTC | CASSQTRTERSSYNEQFF
TRBJ2-1 | once | TRBD2 | TRBV5-1 | TGCGCCAGCAGCCCCGGGACTAGCGGGTCCTACAATGAGCAGTTCTTC | CASSPGTSGSYNEQFF
TRBJ2-6 | NA | NA | TRBV5-1 | TGCGCCAGCAGCAAGGGGGGGTCTACCAGCTCTGGGGCCAACGTCCTGACTTTC | CASSKGGSTSSGANVLTF
TRBJ2-2 | NA | NA | TRBV7-8 | TGTGCCAGCAGCTTAGGGACAGAGAACACCGGGGAGCTGTTTTTT | CASSLGTENTGELFF
TRBJ2-1 | NA | NA | TRBV5-1 | TGCGCCAGCACACTCTACAATGAGCAGTTCTTC | CASTLYNEQFF
TRBJ2-1 | NA | NA | TRBV3-1/TRBV3-2 | TGTGCCAGCAGCCAAGTTCAGGGGCAAGAGCAGTTCTTC | CASSQVQGQEQFF
TRBJ2-2 | NA | TRBD2 | TRBV7-8 | TGTGCCAGCAGCTTACTCTCAAGCGGGAGGGCTAAGCTGTTTTTT | CASSLLSSGRAKLFF
TRBJ1-4 | NA | TRBD1 | TRBV2 | TGTGCCAGCAGTTCTAACAGGGGGGAAGAAAAACTGTTTTTT | CASSSNRGEEKLFF
TRBJ2-2 | NA | NA | TRBV5-1 | TGCGCCAGCAGCTTGGCTTCGGGGACCGGGGAGCTGTTTTTT | CASSLASGTGELFF
TRBJ1-2 | NA | NA | TRBV29-1 | TGCAGCGTTAATTTTGTAGGGACTCACTATGGCTACACCTTC | CSVNFVGTHYGYTF
TRBJ1-3 | NA | NA | TRBV3-1/TRBV3-2 | TGTGCCAGCAGCCAAGAGTTAGCCGGGTCTGGAAACACCATATATTTT | CASSQELAGSGNTIYF
TRBJ1-6 | NA | NA | TRBV19 | TGTGCCAGTAGTCTAAGGACAGAAAATTCCTATAATTCACCCCTCCACTTT | CASSLRTENSYNSPLHF
TRBJ1-1 | NA | NA | TRBV2 | TGTGCCAGCAAAGCGGGACAGAACACTGAAGCTTTCTTT | CASKAGQNTEAFF
TRBJ2-1 | NA | NA | TRBV10-2 | TGCGCCAGCGCCCTACGCGCCACCTACAATGAGCAGTTCTTC | CASALRATYNEQFF
TRBJ1-1 | NA | TRBD1 | TRBV4-1 | TGCGCCAGCAGCCAAGATGGGGCAGGGGGGTACACTGAAGCTTTCTTT | CASSQDGAGGYTEAFF
TRBJ1-4 | NA | NA | TRBV6-2/TRBV6-3 | TGTGCCAGCAGTTACCCGGTGGACAGTCGAAATGAAAAACTGTTTTTT | CASSYPVDSRNEKLFF